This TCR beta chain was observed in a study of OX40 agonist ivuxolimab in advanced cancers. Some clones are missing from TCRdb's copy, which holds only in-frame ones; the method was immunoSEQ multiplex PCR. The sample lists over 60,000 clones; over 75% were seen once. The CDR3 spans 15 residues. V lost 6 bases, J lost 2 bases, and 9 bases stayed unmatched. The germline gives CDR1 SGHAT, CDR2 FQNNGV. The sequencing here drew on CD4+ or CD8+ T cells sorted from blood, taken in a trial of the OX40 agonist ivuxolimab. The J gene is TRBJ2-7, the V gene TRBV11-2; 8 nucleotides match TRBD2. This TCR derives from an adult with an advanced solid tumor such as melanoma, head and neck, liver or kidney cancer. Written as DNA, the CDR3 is TGTGCCAGCAGTCAGCCGGGACTAGATACCTACGAGCAGTACTTC. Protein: CASSQPGLDTYEQYF. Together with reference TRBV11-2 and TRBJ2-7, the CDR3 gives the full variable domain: EAGVAQSPRYKIIEKRQSVAFWCNPISGHATLYWYQQILGQGPKLLIQFQNNGVVDDSQLPKDRFSAERLKGVDSTLKIQPAKLEDSAVYLCASSQPGLDTYEQYFGPGTRLTVT.